The 29 T cell receptor beta chains listed next were all sequenced from one sample in a study of shared clonotypes between healthy human individuals. Libraries were prepared by immunoSEQ multiplex PCR; TCRdb keeps only in-frame clonotypes and omits some of them. This repertoire shows hundreds of thousands of clones, around 72% found once; its top ten account for more than 1.5%. Sequencing was done on a sample of memory CD4+ T cells sorted from blood. Subset: CD45RA-negative fraction. The receptor set was obtained from a woman aged 25 to 45 in good health.

The chain carries TRBV25-1 and TRBJ2-7; D remains unclear. The CDR3 contains 12 residues. V was shortened by 0 bases and J by 4 bases, with 4 bases between the two germline ends. Looked up from germline, CDR1 is MGHDK and CDR2 is SYGVNS. CDR3 protein: CASSEYPYEQYF. CDR3 coding DNA: TGTGCCAGCAGTGAATACCCGTACGAGCAGTACTTC.

As DNA, the CDR3 is TGTGCCAGTAGGGGGGCTTACCAAGAGACCCAGTACTTC. It yields the protein CASRGAYQETQYF. V is TRBV19 and J is TRBJ2-5; maybe TRBD1 (6 bases). This CDR3 comprises 13 residues. Germline CDR1 LNHDA, CDR2 SQIVND (reference sequence). V was trimmed by 6 bases and J by 0 bases, leaving 8 bases between them.

V usage is TRBV28 and J usage is TRBJ1-5; a weak D match, TRBD1 (6 bases). Germline assignment: CDR1 MDHEN and CDR2 SYDVKM. V was shortened by 0 bases and J by 5 bases, with 14 bases between the two germline ends. This CDR3 spans 16 amino acids. CDR3 DNA sequence: TGTGCCAGCAGTTTATGGGCAGGGACAAGGCATCAGCCCCAGCATTTT. Translated, it gives CASSLWAGTRHQPQHF.

V usage is TRBV5-1 and J usage is TRBJ2-1; TRBD1 matches 11 bases. The V segment lost 4 bases and the J segment 8 bases; nucleotides outside the gene matches: 8. The CDR3 extends over 15 amino acids. Germline V gene data show CDR1 as SGHRS and CDR2 as YFSETQ. The CDR3 DNA follows: TGCGCCAGCAGCGCTCGGACAGGGGGCCGGTATGAGCAGTTCTTC. Its translation is CASSARTGGRYEQFF.

This clone was observed once. Other DNA variants within this sample encode the same CDR3. The V and J genes are TRBV5-1 and TRBJ2-2; TRBD1 is a possible D gene (5 bases). The CDR3 covers 15 residues. V was pared by 2 bases and J by 3 bases, with 11 bases between. CDR1 and CDR2 (germline): SGHRS, YFSETQ. In DNA form, the CDR3 reads TGCGCCAGCAGCTTTGGTGACAGAGACACCGGGGAGCTGTTTTTT. This gives the protein CASSFGDRDTGELFF.

This clone was counted once. The chain recombines TRBV28 with TRBJ2-3, with TRBD1 matching 7 bases. With 5 bases clipped from V and 2 bases from J, the junction kept 10 bases outside the gene matches. From germline, CDR1 is MDHEN and CDR2 SYDVKM. The length of the CDR3 is 16 residues. DNA of the CDR3: TGTGCCAGCAGTCCCCGGGACAGCTTTCCCACAGATACGCAGTATTTT. Translated: CASSPRDSFPTDTQYF.

The genes are TRBV7-2 and TRBJ1-2; a possible D gene is TRBD1 (6 bases). Germline V gene sequence: CDR1 SGHTA, CDR2 FQGNSA. V was pared by 3 bases and J by 3 bases, with 14 bases between. The CDR3 loop spans 15 amino acids. CDR3 bases: TGTGCCAGCAGCTTCTCAGGGGAAGCACACTATGGCTACACCTTC. Amino acids: CASSFSGEAHYGYTF.

This clone was observed a handful of times. V gene TRBV10-1 combines with J gene TRBJ1-2; D unresolved. This CDR3 has 13 amino acids. V was pared by 0 bases and J by 7 bases, with 9 bases between. From germline, CDR1 is WNHNN and CDR2 SYGVQD (reference sequence). The DNA for the CDR3 is TGCGCCAGCAGTGAGTCCATGGGATCTGGCTACACCTTC. Its protein is CASSESMGSGYTF.

The table lists this clone with a count of one. The chain combines TRBV7-9 with TRBJ1-4; D is possibly TRBD1 (5 bases). Between the trimmed V and J ends, which lost 4 bases and 0 bases, there was a span of 15 bases. CDR3 length: 17 residues. Germline V lookup: CDR1 SEHNR, CDR2 FQNEAQ (reference sequence). This CDR3 is CASSSGTEYATNEKLFF. CDR3 bases: TGTGCCAGCAGCTCCGGGACGGAGTACGCAACTAATGAAAAACTGTTTTTT.

The chain is built from TRBV5-1 and TRBJ1-1, with D unresolved. Trimming removed 2 bases from V and 5 bases from J, with 10 bases in between. This CDR3 has 13 amino acids. In germline, CDR1 is SGHRS, CDR2 YFSETQ. The DNA of the CDR3 is TGCGCCAGCAGCTTCCAAGGAGAAACTGAAGCTTTCTTT. Translation gives CASSFQGETEAFF.

V usage is TRBV4-2 and J usage is TRBJ2-3; D perhaps matches TRBD2 (6 bases). The length of the CDR3 is 16 residues. CDR1 is LGHNA, CDR2 YNFKEQ, per germline. Trimming stripped 0 bases from V and 1 base from J, with 11 bases between. The CDR3 coding sequence is TGTGCCAGCAGCCAAGATTCTTGGGGGGGCACAGATACGCAGTATTTT. As protein: CASSQDSWGGTDTQYF.

The chain recombines TRBV28 with TRBJ1-4; D gene unclear. The germline CDR1 and CDR2 sequences are MDHEN and SYDVKM. The V gene lost 3 bases and the J gene lost 7 bases, with 6 bases spanning the gap. The CDR3 is 12 residues long. This chain's CDR3 is CASSFSPEKLFF. The CDR3 DNA sequence: TGTGCCAGCAGTTTTAGTCCTGAAAAACTGTTTTTT.

V usage is TRBV20-1 and J usage is TRBJ1-1; 9 nucleotides agree with TRBD1. The CDR3 has 11 amino acids. Germline CDR1 and CDR2: DFQATT and SNEGSKA (reference sequence). Unmatched junction bases numbered 7, after V lost 6 bases and J lost 11 bases. The CDR3 DNA reads as TGCAGTGCGCCACAGGGGGCGAGGGCTTTCTTT. Amino acids: CSAPQGARAFF.

The V gene is TRBV9, the J gene TRBJ2-3; D possibly corresponds to TRBD2 (6 bases). Germline V gives CDR1 SGDLS, CDR2 YYNGEE. The V end was cut by 0 bases, the J end by 4 bases, with 18 bases between. CDR3 size: 17 residues. The CDR3 sequence is CASSVGTGLFGADTQYF. The CDR3 DNA follows: TGTGCCAGCAGCGTAGGGACTGGACTATTCGGGGCAGATACGCAGTATTTT.

The V call is TRBV6-4, the J call TRBJ2-1; 7 positions match TRBD2. Germline V gives CDR1 MRHNA, CDR2 SNTAGT. V shed 5 bases, J shed 10 bases, and the junction held 2 bases outside the gene matches. This CDR3 spans 11 amino acids. In nucleotides, the CDR3 is TGTGCCAGCAGTTCTAGCGGCGAGCAGTTCTTC. As protein: CASSSSGEQFF.

CDR3 sequence: CASSLLTNIQYF. As DNA, the CDR3 is TGTGCCAGCAGCTTACTCACGAACATTCAGTACTTC. This chain joins TRBV11-2 and TRBJ2-4; D gene uncertain. The CDR3 extends over 12 amino acids. Trimming removed 2 bases at V and 7 bases at J, with 6 bases between. Per germline, CDR1 SGHAT and CDR2 FQNNGV.

As concerns this clone: This same CDR3 is encoded by further DNA sequences in the sample. The CDR3 loop is CSVVPGQGSYEQYF. In DNA form, the CDR3 reads TGCAGCGTTGTTCCGGGACAGGGGTCCTACGAGCAGTACTTC. V and J are TRBV29-1 and TRBJ2-7; 10 bases align to TRBD1. The trim removed 4 bases at V and 1 base at J, leaving 4 bases unmatched. Germline V gene data show CDR1 as SQVTM and CDR2 as ANQGSEA. The length of the CDR3 is 14 residues.

This clone was picked up one time. This chain uses TRBV4-1 with TRBJ2-7; 12 bases fit TRBD2. Germline values: CDR1 MGHRA, CDR2 YSYEKL. With V trimmed by 6 bases and J by 1 base, 7 bases remained unmatched. This CDR3 region has 16 residues. This chain's CDR3 is CASSVGTSGLSYEQYF. CDR3 DNA sequence: TGCGCCAGCAGTGTTGGGACTAGCGGGTTATCCTACGAGCAGTACTTC.

V usage is TRBV9 and J usage is TRBJ2-5; maybe TRBD1 (5 bases). The CDR3 covers 14 residues. Germline values: CDR1 SGDLS, CDR2 YYNGEE. The V end was cut by 4 bases, the J end by 0 bases, with 10 bases between. The CDR3 DNA sequence: TGTGCCAGCAGCCGTATGACAGACCAAGAGACCCAGTACTTC. Translation gives CASSRMTDQETQYF.

This clone was seen repeatedly, ten times or more. J is TRBJ1-1 and V is TRBV5-1; D perhaps matches TRBD1 (6 bases). The length of the CDR3 is 14 residues. Germline-derived CDR1 and CDR2 are SGHRS and YFSETQ. Trimming removed 2 bases at V and 5 bases at J, with 13 bases between. The CDR3 region is CASSFSPGETEAFF. Written as DNA, the CDR3 is TGCGCCAGCAGCTTTTCCCCAGGGGAGACTGAAGCTTTCTTT.

The genes are TRBV6-1 and TRBJ2-7; possible D gene TRBD2, 5 bases. The germline V gene encodes CDR1 MNHNS and CDR2 SASEGT. The CDR3 spans 13 residues. Trimming pared 8 bases from V and 4 bases from J, leaving 15 bases between. Here the CDR3 reads CASSDFRGYEQYF. The DNA for the CDR3 is TGTGCCAGCTCAGATTTTCGGGGTTACGAGCAGTACTTC.

This clone occurred a few times. V is TRBV7-2 and J is TRBJ2-7; TRBD2 agrees at 13 bases. This CDR3 has 18 residues. Trimming cost V 1 base and J 2 bases; bases outside gene matches: 8. Germline CDR1 is SGHTA and CDR2 is FQGNSA. The DNA of the CDR3 is TGTGCCAGCAGCTTAGAGACCACCGGACTAGCGGGGGCCTACGAGCAGTACTTC. This encodes CASSLETTGLAGAYEQYF.

V gene TRBV28 combines with J gene TRBJ2-7; TRBD2 aligns across 16 bases. This CDR3 comprises 17 residues. The ends lost 4 bases at V and 6 bases at J; junction bases unmatched: 9. Looked up from germline, CDR1 is MDHEN and CDR2 is SYDVKM. In nucleotides, the CDR3 is TGTGCCAGCAGTTGGGGGGGGACTAGCGGGAGGGCCTCCGAGCAGTACTTC. Residues: CASSWGGTSGRASEQYF.

The V call is TRBV27, the J call TRBJ2-3; 9 bases fit TRBD2. Germline trimming cut 1 base from V and 4 bases from J; bases unmatched to any gene: 3. The CDR3 is made up of 15 amino acids. CDR1 is MNHEY and CDR2 is SMNVEV in the germline V gene (reference sequence). The CDR3 coding sequence is TGTGCCAGCAGTTTATACAGCGGGAGGCCAGATACGCAGTATTTT. This gives the protein CASSLYSGRPDTQYF.

The chain links TRBV23-1 to TRBJ2-3; TRBD1 matches 10 bases. TRBV23-1 is an ORF, with its function uncertain. The V and J ends lost 0 bases and 6 bases, in that order; junction bases with no gene match: 9. The CDR3 sequence is 17 residues long. CDR3 loop: CASSQSKGQGLGDTQYF. In DNA, the CDR3 is TGCGCCAGCAGTCAATCTAAGGGACAGGGGTTAGGTGATACGCAGTATTTT.

This clone was picked up one time. The rearrangement uses TRBV6-5 and TRBJ2-5, with D unresolved. The ends were cut back, 6 bases at V and 1 base at J, with 6 bases in the middle. The CDR3 spans 12 residues. Germline loops: CDR1 MNHEY, CDR2 SVGAGI. CDR3 protein: CASRTTQETQYF. As DNA, the CDR3 is TGTGCCAGCAGAACTACCCAAGAGACCCAGTACTTC.

The rearrangement links TRBV7-9 to TRBJ2-3, with D tentatively TRBD1 (6 bases). The CDR3 extends over 15 amino acids. The V end lost 4 bases, the J end lost 0 bases, and 11 bases lay between the germline ends. Germline lookup yields CDR1 SEHNR and CDR2 FQNEAQ (reference sequence). The CDR3 DNA sequence: TGTGCCAGCAGCTCATTCAGGGGTAGCACAGATACGCAGTATTTT. It encodes CASSSFRGSTDTQYF.

This clone has a single count. This chain links TRBV4-1 with TRBJ2-7; D unclear. Germline V gene sequence: CDR1 MGHRA, CDR2 YSYEKL. The germline V and J ends were trimmed by 0 bases and 2 bases, with 5 bases remaining between them. This CDR3 comprises 13 residues. Written as DNA, the CDR3 is TGCGCCAGCAGCCAAGACTCAGCCTACGAGCAGTACTTC. Protein product: CASSQDSAYEQYF.

The V call is TRBV19, the J call TRBJ2-1; 8 bases line up with TRBD2. After removal of 3 bases from V and 6 bases from J, the junction contained 7 bases not matched to a gene. The CDR3 is 15 residues long. The V gene's germline CDR1 is LNHDA and CDR2 SQIVND (reference sequence). CDR3 protein: CASSIQAGEGNEQFF. The DNA of the CDR3 is TGTGCCAGTAGTATCCAAGCGGGAGAAGGCAATGAGCAGTTCTTC.